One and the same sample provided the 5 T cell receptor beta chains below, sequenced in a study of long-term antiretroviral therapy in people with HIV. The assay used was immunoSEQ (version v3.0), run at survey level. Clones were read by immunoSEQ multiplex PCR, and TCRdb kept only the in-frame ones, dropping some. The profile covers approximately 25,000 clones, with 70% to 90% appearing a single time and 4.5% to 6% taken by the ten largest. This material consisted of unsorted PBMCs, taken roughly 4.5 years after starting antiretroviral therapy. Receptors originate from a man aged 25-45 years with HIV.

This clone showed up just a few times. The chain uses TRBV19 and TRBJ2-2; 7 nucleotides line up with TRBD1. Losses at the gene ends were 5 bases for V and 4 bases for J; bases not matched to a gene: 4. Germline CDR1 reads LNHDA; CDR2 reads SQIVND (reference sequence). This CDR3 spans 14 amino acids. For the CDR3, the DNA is TGTGCCAGTAGTTCGACAGGGCCCACCGGGGAGCTGTTTTTT. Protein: CASSSTGPTGELFF.

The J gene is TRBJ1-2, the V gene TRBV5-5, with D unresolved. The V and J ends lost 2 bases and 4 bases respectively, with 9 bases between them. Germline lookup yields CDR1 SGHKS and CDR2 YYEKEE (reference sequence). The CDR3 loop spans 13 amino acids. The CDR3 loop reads CASSLADTYGYTF. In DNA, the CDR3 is TGTGCCAGCAGCTTAGCGGATACCTATGGCTACACCTTC.

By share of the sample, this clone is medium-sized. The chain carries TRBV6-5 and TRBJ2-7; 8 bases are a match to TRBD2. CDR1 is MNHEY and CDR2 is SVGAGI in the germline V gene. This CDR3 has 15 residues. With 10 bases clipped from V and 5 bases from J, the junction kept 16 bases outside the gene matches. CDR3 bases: TGTGCCACCCAACAGGGCCCGGGAGGGTCCAACGAGCAGTACTTC. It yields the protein CATQQGPGGSNEQYF.

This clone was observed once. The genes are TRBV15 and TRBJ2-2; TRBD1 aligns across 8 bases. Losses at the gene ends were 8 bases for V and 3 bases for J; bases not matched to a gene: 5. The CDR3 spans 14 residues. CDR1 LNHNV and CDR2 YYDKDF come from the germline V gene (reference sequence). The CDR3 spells CATSRDRHTGELFF. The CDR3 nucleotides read TGTGCCACCTCCCGGGACAGGCACACCGGGGAGCTGTTTTTT.

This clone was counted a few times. DNA of the CDR3: TGTGCCAGCAGCTTAACAGACGTTGAAGCTTTCTTT. Its translation is CASSLTDVEAFF. V gene TRBV7-9 combines with J gene TRBJ1-1; D is undetermined. V lost 2 bases, J lost 7 bases, and 8 bases lay in between. The CDR3 covers 12 residues. Germline loops: CDR1 SEHNR, CDR2 FQNEAQ (reference sequence).